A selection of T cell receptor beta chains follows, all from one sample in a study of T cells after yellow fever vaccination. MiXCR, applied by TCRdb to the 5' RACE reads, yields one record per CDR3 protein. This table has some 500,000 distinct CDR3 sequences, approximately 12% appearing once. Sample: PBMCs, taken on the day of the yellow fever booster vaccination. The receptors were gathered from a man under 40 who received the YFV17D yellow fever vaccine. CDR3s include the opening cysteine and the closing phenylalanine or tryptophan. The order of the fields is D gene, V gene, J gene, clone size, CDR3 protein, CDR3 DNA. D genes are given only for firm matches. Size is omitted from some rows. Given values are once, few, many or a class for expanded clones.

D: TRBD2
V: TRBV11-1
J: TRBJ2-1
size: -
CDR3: CASSSAVAGGSSSSYNEQFF
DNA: TGTGCCAGCAGCTCGGCGGTAGCGGGAGGGTCGAGCAGCTCCTACAATGAGCAGTTCTTC

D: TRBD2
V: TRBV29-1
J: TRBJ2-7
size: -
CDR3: CSVESVGISGAYEQYF
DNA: TGCAGCGTTGAGTCGGTCGGGATTAGCGGGGCCTACGAGCAGTACTTC

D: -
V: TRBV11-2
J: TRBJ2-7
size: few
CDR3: CASSPTDLQVRQYF
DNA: TGTGCCAGCAGCCCCACTGATCTACAGGTTCGGCAGTACTTC

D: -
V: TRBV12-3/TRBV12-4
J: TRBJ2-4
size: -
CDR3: CASSLKPIGGIQYF
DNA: TGTGCCAGCAGTTTAAAGCCCATCGGGGGCATTCAGTACTTC

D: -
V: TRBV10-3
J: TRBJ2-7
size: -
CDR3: CAISEGGLSREQYF
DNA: TGTGCCATCAGTGAGGGCGGTCTGAGTAGGGAGCAGTACTTC

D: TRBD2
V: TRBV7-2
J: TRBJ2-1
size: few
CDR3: CASSSTSAIYNEQFF
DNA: TGTGCCAGCAGCTCTACTAGCGCAATTTACAATGAGCAGTTCTTC

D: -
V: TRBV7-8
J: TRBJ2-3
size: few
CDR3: CASLRRGTDTQYF
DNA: TGTGCCAGCCTTAGGCGCGGCACAGATACGCAGTATTTT

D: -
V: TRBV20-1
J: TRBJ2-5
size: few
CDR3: CSVKTESETQYF
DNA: TGCAGTGTAAAGACCGAGTCGGAGACCCAGTACTTC

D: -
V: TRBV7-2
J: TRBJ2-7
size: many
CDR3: CASSSGLTYEQYF
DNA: TGTGCCAGCAGTTCCGGTCTAACCTACGAGCAGTACTTC

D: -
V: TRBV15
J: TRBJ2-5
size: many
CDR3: CATSTYPERETQYF
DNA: TGTGCCACCAGCACCTATCCAGAAAGGGAGACCCAGTACTTC

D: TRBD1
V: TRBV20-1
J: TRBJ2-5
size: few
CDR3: CSARAGRGLETQYF
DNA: TGCAGTGCTAGAGCCGGCAGGGGGCTAGAGACCCAGTACTTC

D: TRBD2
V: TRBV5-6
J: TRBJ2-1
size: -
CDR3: CASSLGIAGEYNEQFF
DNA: TGTGCCAGCAGCTTGGGAATAGCGGGGGAATACAATGAGCAGTTCTTC

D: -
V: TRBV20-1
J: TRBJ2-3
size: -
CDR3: CSAREGLDTQYF
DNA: TGCAGTGCTAGAGAGGGACTAGATACGCAGTATTTT

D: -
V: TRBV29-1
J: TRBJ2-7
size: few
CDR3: CSVELDREQYF
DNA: TGCAGCGTTGAATTGGACCGAGAGCAGTACTTC

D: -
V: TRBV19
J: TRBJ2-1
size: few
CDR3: CASSISFPFSYNEQFF
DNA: TGTGCCAGTAGTATCAGCTTCCCCTTCTCCTACAATGAGCAGTTCTTC

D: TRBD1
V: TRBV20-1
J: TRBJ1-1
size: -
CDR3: CSALQGVNTEAFF
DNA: TGCAGTGCACTGCAGGGGGTGAACACTGAAGCTTTCTTT

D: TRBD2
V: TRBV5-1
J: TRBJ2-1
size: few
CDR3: CASSATSGRAFAEQFF
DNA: TGCGCCAGCAGCGCAACTAGCGGGAGGGCTTTTGCTGAGCAGTTCTTC

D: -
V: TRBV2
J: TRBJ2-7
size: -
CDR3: CASKVAGGPYEQYF
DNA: TGTGCCAGCAAGGTAGCCGGAGGGCCCTACGAGCAGTACTTC

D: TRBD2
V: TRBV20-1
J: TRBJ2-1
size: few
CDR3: CSARKGLGYEQFF
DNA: TGCAGTGCTAGAAAGGGACTAGGGTATGAGCAGTTCTTC

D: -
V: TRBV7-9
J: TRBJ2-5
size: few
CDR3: CASSPRTDLETQYF
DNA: TGTGCCAGCAGCCCCCGGACAGATTTAGAGACCCAGTACTTC

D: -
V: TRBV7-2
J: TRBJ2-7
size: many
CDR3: CASSLYSSYEQYF
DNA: TGTGCCAGCAGCCTCTACTCCTCCTACGAGCAGTACTTC

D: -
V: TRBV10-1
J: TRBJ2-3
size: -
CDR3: CASSESSDTQYF
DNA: TGCGCCAGCAGTGAGTCGTCAGATACGCAGTATTTT

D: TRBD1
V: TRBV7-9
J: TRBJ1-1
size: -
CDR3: CASSFSTTGTEAFF
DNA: TGTGCCAGCAGCTTTTCAACGACAGGGACTGAAGCTTTCTTT

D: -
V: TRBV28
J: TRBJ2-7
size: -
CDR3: CASSLLQGPYEQYF
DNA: TGTGCCAGCAGTTTGCTACAGGGACCTTACGAGCAGTACTTC

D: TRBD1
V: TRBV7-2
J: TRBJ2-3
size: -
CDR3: CASSLYRDRWSDTQYF
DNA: TGTGCCAGCAGCTTATACCGGGACAGGTGGTCAGATACGCAGTATTTT

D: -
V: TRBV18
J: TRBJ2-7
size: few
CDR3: CASSPRQRTYEQYF
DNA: TGTGCCAGCTCACCACGTCAGAGGACCTACGAGCAGTACTTC

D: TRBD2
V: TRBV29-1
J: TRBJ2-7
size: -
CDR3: CSAGTRIYEQYF
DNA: TGCAGCGCCGGGACTAGAATCTACGAGCAGTACTTC

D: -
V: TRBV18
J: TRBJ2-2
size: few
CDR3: CASSWSGTGTGELFF
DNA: TGTGCCAGCTCATGGAGCGGGACAGGCACCGGGGAGCTGTTTTTT

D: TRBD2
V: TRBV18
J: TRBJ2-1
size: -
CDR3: CASSGGTSGNLNEQFF
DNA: TGTGCCAGCTCTGGCGGGACTAGCGGGAATTTGAATGAGCAGTTCTTC

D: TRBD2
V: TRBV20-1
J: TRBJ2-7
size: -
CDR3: CSARVLAERREQYF
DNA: TGCAGTGCTAGAGTGCTAGCGGAGCGACGCGAGCAGTACTTC

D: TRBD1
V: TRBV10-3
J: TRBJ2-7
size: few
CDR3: CAIRGQGAVAAYEQYF
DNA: TGTGCCATCAGGGGACAGGGGGCCGTGGCAGCCTACGAGCAGTACTTC

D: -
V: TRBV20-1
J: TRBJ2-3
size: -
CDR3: CSAGDLRNTQYF
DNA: TGCAGTGCTGGGGACCTCCGTAATACGCAGTATTTT

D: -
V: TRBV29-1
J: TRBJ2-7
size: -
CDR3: CSAGPQNYEQYF
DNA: TGCAGCGCCGGACCCCAGAACTACGAGCAGTACTTC

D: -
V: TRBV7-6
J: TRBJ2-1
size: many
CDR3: CASSLREFGEQFF
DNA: TGTGCCAGCAGCTTGAGGGAGTTTGGTGAGCAGTTCTTC

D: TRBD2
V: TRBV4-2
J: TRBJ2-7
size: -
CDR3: CASGSSGSSYEQYF
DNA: TGTGCCAGCGGATCTAGCGGGAGCTCCTACGAGCAGTACTTC

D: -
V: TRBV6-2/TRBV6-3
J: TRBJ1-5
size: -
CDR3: CASRTPSEPQNF
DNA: TGTGCCAGCAGGACACCCAGCGAGCCCCAGAATTTT

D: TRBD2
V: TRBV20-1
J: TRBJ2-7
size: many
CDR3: CSARTASGSDEQYF
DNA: TGCAGTGCTAGAACGGCTAGCGGGAGTGACGAGCAGTACTTC

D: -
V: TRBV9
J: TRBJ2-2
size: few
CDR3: CASSLAKGSGELFF
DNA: TGTGCCAGCAGCTTAGCGAAAGGATCCGGGGAGCTGTTTTTT

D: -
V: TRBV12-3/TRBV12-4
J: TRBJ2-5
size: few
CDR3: CASRSQMVETQYF
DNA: TGTGCCAGCAGGTCCCAGATGGTAGAGACCCAGTACTTC

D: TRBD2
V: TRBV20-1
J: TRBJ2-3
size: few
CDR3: CSATGLARSTDTQYF
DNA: TGCAGTGCTACCGGACTAGCGAGGAGCACAGATACGCAGTATTTT

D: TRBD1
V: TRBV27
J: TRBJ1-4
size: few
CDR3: CASSLGTAGEKLFF
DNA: TGTGCCAGCAGTCTCGGGACAGCGGGTGAAAAACTGTTTTTT

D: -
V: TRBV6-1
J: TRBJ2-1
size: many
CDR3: CASRIGTTGPRSYNEQFF
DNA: TGTGCCAGCAGAATCGGAACCACGGGACCGCGCTCCTACAATGAGCAGTTCTTC

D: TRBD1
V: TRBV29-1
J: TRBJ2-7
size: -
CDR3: CSVNRDRAGEQYF
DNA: TGCAGCGTTAACCGGGACAGGGCTGGCGAGCAGTACTTC

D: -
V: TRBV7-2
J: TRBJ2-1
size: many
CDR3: CASSLGGNYNEQFF
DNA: TGTGCCAGCAGCTTAGGAGGGAATTACAATGAGCAGTTCTTC

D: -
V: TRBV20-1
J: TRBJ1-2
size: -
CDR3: CSAPSDSNYGYTF
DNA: TGCAGTGCCCCGTCGGACAGTAACTATGGCTACACCTTC